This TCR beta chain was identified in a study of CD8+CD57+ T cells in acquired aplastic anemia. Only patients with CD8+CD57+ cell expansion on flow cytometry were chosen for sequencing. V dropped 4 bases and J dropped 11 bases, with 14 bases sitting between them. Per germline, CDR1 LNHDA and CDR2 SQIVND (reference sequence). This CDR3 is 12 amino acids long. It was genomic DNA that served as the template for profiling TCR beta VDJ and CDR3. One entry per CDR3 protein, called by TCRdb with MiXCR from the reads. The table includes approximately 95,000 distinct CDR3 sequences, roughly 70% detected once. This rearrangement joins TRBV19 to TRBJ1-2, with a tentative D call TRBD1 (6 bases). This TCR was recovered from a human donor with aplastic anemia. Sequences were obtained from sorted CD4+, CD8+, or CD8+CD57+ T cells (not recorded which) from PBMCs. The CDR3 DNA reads TGTGCCAGTAGTACCGAGGGGGGGCGATACACCTTC. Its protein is CASSTEGGRYTF.